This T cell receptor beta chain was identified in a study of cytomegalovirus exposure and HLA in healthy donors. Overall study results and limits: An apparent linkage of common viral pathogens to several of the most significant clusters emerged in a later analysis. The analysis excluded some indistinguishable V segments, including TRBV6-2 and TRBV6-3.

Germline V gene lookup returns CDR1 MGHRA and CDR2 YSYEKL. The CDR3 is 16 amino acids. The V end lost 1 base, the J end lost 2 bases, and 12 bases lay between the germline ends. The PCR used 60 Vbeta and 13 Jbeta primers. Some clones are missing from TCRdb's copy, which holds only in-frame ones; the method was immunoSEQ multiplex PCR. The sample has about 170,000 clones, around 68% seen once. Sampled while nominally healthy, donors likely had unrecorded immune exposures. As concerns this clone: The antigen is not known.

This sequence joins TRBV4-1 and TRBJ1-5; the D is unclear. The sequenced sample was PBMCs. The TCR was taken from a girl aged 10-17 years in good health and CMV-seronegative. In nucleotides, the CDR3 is TGCGCCAGCAGCCAAGTTTTGGGAGCTCGCAATCAGCCCCAGCATTTT. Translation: CASSQVLGARNQPQHF.